The next 27 T cell receptor beta chains were all read from a single sample in a study of shared T cell receptors in the human thymus. Clones were read by immunoSEQ multiplex PCR, and TCRdb kept only the in-frame ones, dropping some. The sample holds approximately 660,000 clones; 88% are singletons and the top ten take 0.0085% to 0.012%. The same data also contributed to another study, on human thymus T cells.

The sequenced sample consisted of thymocytes. These receptors all come from a boy less than two years old with a congenital heart defect.

This sequence joins TRBV29-1 and TRBJ2-3; 8 bases line up with TRBD1. The V gene's germline CDR1 is SQVTM and CDR2 ANQGSEA. Trimming took 3 bases from V and 4 from J; bases not matched to a gene: 9. There are 15 residues in the CDR3. The CDR3 DNA follows: TGCAGCGTTGATTCCGGACAGGGATCACCAGATACGCAGTATTTT. This sequence encodes CSVDSGQGSPDTQYF.

In its sample, this clone was seen once. This chain connects TRBV5-6 to TRBJ2-3; the match to TRBD2 covers 8 bases. There are 16 residues in the CDR3. With 4 bases clipped from V and 5 bases from J, the junction kept 12 bases outside the gene matches. Germline V gene data show CDR1 as SGHDT and CDR2 as YYEEEE. The CDR3 loop is CASSDNQREFQDTQYF. In DNA form, the CDR3 reads TGTGCCAGCAGCGATAACCAGCGGGAGTTTCAAGATACGCAGTATTTT.

The rearrangement joins TRBV27 to TRBJ1-2, with D possibly matching TRBD1 (6 bases). CDR3 length equals 13 residues. Trimming stripped 7 bases from V and 4 bases from J, with 13 bases between. Per the germline V gene, CDR1 is MNHEY and CDR2 is SMNVEV (reference sequence). CDR3 region: CASTPTGTYGYTF. CDR3 DNA: TGTGCCAGCACTCCTACAGGGACCTATGGCTACACCTTC.

Concerning this clone itself: The sample contains more than one DNA sequence encoding this CDR3. V and J are TRBV30 and TRBJ1-4, with unresolved D. The CDR3 extends over 13 amino acids. In germline, CDR1 is GTSNPN, CDR2 SVGIG (reference sequence). Trimming took off 3 bases at V and 0 bases at J, with 5 bases between the two ends. CDR3 DNA: TGTGCCTGGAGAACTGCAACTAATGAAAAACTGTTTTTT. The encoded protein is CAWRTATNEKLFF.

The V call is TRBV5-1, the J call TRBJ2-7, with 12 bases fitting TRBD2. The germline gives CDR1 SGHRS, CDR2 YFSETQ. This CDR3 is built from 16 residues. The V gene end was trimmed by 4 bases and the J gene end by 2 bases; junction bases not matched to a gene: 7. The CDR3 spells CASSTRTSGKTYEQYF. The CDR3 DNA is TGCGCCAGCAGCACGCGGACTAGCGGGAAGACCTACGAGCAGTACTTC.

The CDR3: CASRAPAGAGTGELFF. The CDR3 DNA follows: TGTGCCAGCAGAGCCCCAGCGGGAGCCGGCACCGGGGAGCTGTTTTTT. The rearrangement links TRBV6-6 to TRBJ2-2, with 8 bases aligning to TRBD2. The germline gives CDR1 MNHNY, CDR2 SVGAGI (reference sequence). V shed 6 bases and J 4 bases; nucleotides not matched to a gene: 10. The CDR3 covers 16 residues.

This clone was seen once. The CDR3 DNA sequence: TGTGCCACCAGCAGAGGAAGCGGGAGGCAGAGGAGCACAGATACGCAGTATTTT. Amino acids: CATSRGSGRQRSTDTQYF. The chain links TRBV15 to TRBJ2-3, with 9 bases lining up with TRBD2. The ends lost 1 base at V and 0 bases at J; junction bases unmatched: 8. The CDR3 is made up of 18 amino acids. Germline V gene data show CDR1 as LNHNV and CDR2 as YYDKDF (reference sequence).

A note on this clone: At one end, the junction sequence differs from germline, possibly due to a read error. The chain recombines TRBV4-1 with TRBJ2-2; 11 bases fit TRBD2. Germline-derived CDR1 and CDR2 are MGHRA and YSYEKL. This CDR3 spans 16 amino acids. This chain's CDR3 is CATSPLAGGPTGELFF. CDR3 DNA: TGCGCCACCAGCCCTCTAGCGGGAGGTCCTACCGGGGAGCTGTTTTTT.

The chain joins TRBV5-1 to TRBJ2-7; D is perhaps TRBD1 (5 bases). V was cut by 2 bases and J by 2 bases, with 14 bases left in between. The CDR3 totals 15 residues. Germline V gene data show CDR1 as SGHRS and CDR2 as YFSETQ. The CDR3 region has the DNA TGCGCCAGCAGCTTCCACAACAGGATACCCTACGAGCAGTACTTC. Translation gives CASSFHNRIPYEQYF.

The chain recombines TRBV5-5 with TRBJ2-5, with 11 bases lining up with TRBD1. Germline V gives CDR1 SGHKS, CDR2 YYEKEE (reference sequence). This CDR3 has 14 residues. V shed 3 bases and J 5 bases; nucleotides not matched to a gene: 3. CDR3 residues: CASSWGQGGETQYF. Written as DNA, the CDR3 is TGTGCCAGCAGCTGGGGACAGGGGGGGGAGACCCAGTACTTC. Looking up the rest from reference TRBV5-5 and TRBJ2-5 gives the full variable domain: DAGVTQSPTHLIKTRGQQVTLRCSPISGHKSVSWYQQVLGQGPQFIFQYYEKEERGRGNFPDRFSARQFPNYSSELNVNALLLGDSALYLCASSWGQGGETQYFGPGTRLLVL.

The chain joins TRBV18 to TRBJ2-7, with a weak D call TRBD1 (5 bases). The CDR3 contains 16 residues. Trimming shortened V by 1 base and J by 4 bases, and 17 bases separated the two germline ends. Per germline, CDR1 KGHSH and CDR2 LQKENI. The CDR3: CASSPRDGQGEYEQYF. CDR3 bases: TGTGCCAGCTCACCACGTGATGGGCAGGGTGAATACGAGCAGTACTTC.

V usage is TRBV10-3 and J usage is TRBJ2-5; the match to TRBD2 covers 7 bases. After removal of 5 bases from V and 0 bases from J, the junction contained 3 bases not matched to a gene. The CDR3 runs 14 residues. Germline V gene sequence: CDR1 ENHRY, CDR2 SYGVKD. CDR3 sequence: CAISTGRNQETQYF. The DNA of the CDR3 is TGTGCCATCAGTACCGGGAGGAACCAAGAGACCCAGTACTTC.

Only one count was recorded for this clone. The V gene is TRBV6-6, the J gene TRBJ1-2; D is uncertain. V was shortened by 2 bases and J by 7 bases, with 14 bases between the two germline ends. In germline, CDR1 is MNHNY, CDR2 SVGAGI (reference sequence). The CDR3 contains 14 residues. The CDR3 DNA reads as TGTGCCAGCAGTTACGTTTCCGGGTTTGGTGGCTACACCTTC. Its translation: CASSYVSGFGGYTF.

The count of this clone is one. The chain carries TRBV5-4 and TRBJ2-3, with TRBD2 matching over 8 bases. Germline assignment: CDR1 SGHNT and CDR2 YYREEE (reference sequence). The J segment lost 2 bases and the V segment lost 4 bases, leaving 6 bases of the junction unmatched. The CDR3 runs to 15 residues. CDR3 nucleotides: TGTGCCAGCAGCCAGGGACTAGGGGTCACAGATACGCAGTATTTT. Translation: CASSQGLGVTDTQYF.

This chain joins TRBV19 and TRBJ2-7, with 7 bases that match TRBD2. Unmatched junction bases numbered 2, after V lost 0 bases and J lost 0 bases. This CDR3 has 15 amino acids. Germline V gene data show CDR1 as LNHDA and CDR2 as SQIVND (reference sequence). The CDR3 nucleotides read TGTGCCAGTAGTATAGACCTAGCGGCCTCCTACGAGCAGTACTTC. Protein sequence: CASSIDLAASYEQYF.

The chain uses TRBV7-8 and TRBJ2-1; TRBD1 agrees at 8 bases. Germline CDR1 and CDR2: SGHVS and FQNEAQ. Trimming removed 10 bases from V and 0 bases from J; junction bases left unmatched: 11. The CDR3 consists of 16 residues. CDR3 amino acids: CATAQGAPSSYNEQFF. The CDR3 nucleotides read TGTGCCACGGCCCAGGGGGCTCCGAGCTCCTACAATGAGCAGTTCTTC.

Written as DNA, the CDR3 is TGTGCCAGCAGTTCCTGTACTAGCGGGAGAGGGTCCTACGAGCAGTACTTC. It specifies CASSSCTSGRGSYEQYF. The chain couples TRBV28 to TRBJ2-7; the match to TRBD2 covers 11 bases. V shed 4 bases and J 1 base; nucleotides not matched to a gene: 9. Germline CDR1 and CDR2: MDHEN and SYDVKM. The CDR3 totals 17 residues. The full variable domain, its missing parts supplied by reference TRBV28 and TRBJ2-7, is DVKVTQSSRYLVKRTGEKVFLECVQDMDHENMFWYRQDPGLGLRLIYFSYDVKMKEKGDIPEGYSVSREKKERFSLILESASTNQTSMYLCASSSCTSGRGSYEQYFGPGTRLTVT.

The chain is built from TRBV6-1 and TRBJ1-5, with 7 bases that match TRBD1. This CDR3 spans 16 amino acids. CDR1 is MNHNS, CDR2 SASEGT, per germline. The V gene end was trimmed by 4 bases and the J gene end by 8 bases; junction bases not matched to a gene: 14. CDR3 sequence: CASSALQGTPGEPQHF. The CDR3 bases are TGTGCCAGCAGTGCGTTACAGGGGACCCCGGGAGAGCCCCAGCATTTT.

This clone has a handful of counts. This chain uses TRBV9 with TRBJ2-5; D is perhaps TRBD2 (6 bases). Between the trimmed V and J ends, which lost 2 bases and 5 bases, there was a span of 16 bases. Germline V gene data show CDR1 as SGDLS and CDR2 as YYNGEE. The CDR3 covers 15 residues. The CDR3, as DNA: TGTGCCAGCAGCGTCTCCGGGGGTTTGCAGGAGACCCAGTACTTC. The encoded protein is CASSVSGGLQETQYF.

The chain recombines TRBV5-4 with TRBJ2-7, with D possibly being TRBD2 (5 bases). The germline V and J ends were trimmed by 2 bases and 2 bases, with 17 bases remaining between them. Germline V lookup: CDR1 SGHNT, CDR2 YYREEE (reference sequence). The CDR3 sequence is 16 residues long. This chain's CDR3 is CASSFAGGPPTYEQYF. CDR3 bases: TGTGCCAGCAGCTTTGCAGGCGGGCCCCCCACCTACGAGCAGTACTTC.

The V and J genes are TRBV4-3 and TRBJ1-5; 9 bases match TRBD1. The CDR3 runs 17 residues. After removal of 1 base from V and 6 bases from J, the junction contained 10 bases not matched to a gene. The V gene's germline CDR1 is LGHNA and CDR2 YSLEER. The CDR3: CASSQVVTGGLPQPQHF. The CDR3 DNA is TGCGCCAGCAGCCAAGTGGTGACAGGGGGTTTGCCTCAGCCCCAGCATTTT.

The chain recombines TRBV4-3 with TRBJ2-7; TRBD1 matches at 8 bases. CDR3 length: 14 residues. With V trimmed by 0 bases and J by 12 bases, 10 bases remained unmatched. CDR1 and CDR2 (germline): LGHNA, YSLEER. This CDR3 is CASSQEGATGGLYF. The CDR3 nucleotides read TGCGCCAGCAGCCAAGAAGGGGCTACAGGGGGTCTGTACTTC.

The chain combines TRBV5-6 with TRBJ2-7; TRBD2 is a possible D gene (6 bases). V was clipped by 4 bases and J by 7 bases, with 18 bases between them. This CDR3 region has 14 residues. Germline V lookup: CDR1 SGHDT, CDR2 YYEEEE. CDR3 residues: CASSTAGPSLEQYF. The DNA for the CDR3 is TGTGCCAGCAGCACAGCGGGTCCCTCTTTAGAGCAGTACTTC. Based on the CDR3 plus reference TRBV5-6 and TRBJ2-7, the full variable domain is DAGVTQSPTHLIKTRGQQVTLRCSPKSGHDTVSWYQQALGQGPQFIFQYYEEEERQRGNFPDRFSGHQFPNYSSELNVNALLLGDSALYLCASSTAGPSLEQYFGPGTRLTVT.

This chain uses TRBV27 with TRBJ2-4; 7 nucleotides line up with TRBD1. J was trimmed by 7 bases and V by 8 bases; bases with no gene match: 23. This CDR3 region has 18 residues. The germline CDR1 and CDR2 sequences are MNHEY and SMNVEV (reference sequence). CDR3 loop: CASANKVPQGDWMNIQYF. The DNA of the CDR3 is TGTGCCAGCGCCAATAAAGTACCCCAGGGGGATTGGATGAACATTCAGTACTTC.

The rearrangement uses TRBV19 and TRBJ1-2; the D gene is possibly TRBD1 (6 bases). The CDR3 spans 12 residues. Germline CDR1 and CDR2: LNHDA and SQIVND (reference sequence). Between the trimmed V and J ends, which lost 7 bases and 7 bases, there was a span of 13 bases. Written as DNA, the CDR3 is TGTGCCAGTATTAAGGAAGGGGGTGGCTACACCTTC. Residues: CASIKEGGGYTF.

The V and J genes are TRBV7-2 and TRBJ1-5; perhaps TRBD1 as D (5 bases). Germline CDR1 reads SGHTA; CDR2 reads FQGNSA. This CDR3 comprises 16 residues. V dropped 1 base and J dropped 0 bases, with 10 bases sitting between them. CDR3 DNA: TGTGCCAGCAGCTTAGGGGCAGGGATTAGCAATCAGCCCCAGCATTTT. Its protein is CASSLGAGISNQPQHF. Supplemented by reference TRBV7-2 and TRBJ1-5, the full variable domain reads GAGVSQSPSNKVTEKGKDVELRCDPISGHTALYWYRQSLGQGLEFLIYFQGNSAPDKSGLPSDRFSAERTGGSVSTLTIQRTQQEDSAVYLCASSLGAGISNQPQHFGDGTRLSIL.

This rearrangement joins TRBV4-3 to TRBJ1-1; D is uncertain. The germline V gene encodes CDR1 LGHNA and CDR2 YSLEER. V shed 0 bases and J shed 0 bases, with 29 bases lying between them. This CDR3 is 22 amino acids long. For the CDR3, the DNA is TGCGCCAGCAGCCAAGATCGGCAGGTCCTGCACCCGGTGCAGCATTTGAACACTGAAGCTTTCTTT. It encodes CASSQDRQVLHPVQHLNTEAFF.